The 16 T cell receptor beta chains below all came from one sample that was sequenced in a study of CD4 T cells in relation to SARS-CoV-2 and coronaviruses. Data came from immunoSEQ multiplex PCR; TCRdb stores just in-frame clones and leaves some out. This table has 35,000 or so clones, 77% appearing once. For these TCRs, the target antigens are not known. The material sequenced was memory CD4+ T cells from PBMCs, cultured in vitro. These receptor sequences come from an adult with COVID-19.

This clone appeared once. The V and J genes are TRBV18 and TRBJ1-4; TRBD1 matches 9 bases. This CDR3 region has 14 residues. Germline lookup yields CDR1 KGHSH and CDR2 LQKENI. Germline trimming cut 4 bases from V and 4 bases from J; bases unmatched to any gene: 1. The CDR3 here is CASSLDRGNEKLFF. The CDR3 coding sequence is TGTGCCAGCTCACTGGACAGGGGTAATGAAAAACTGTTTTTT.

The genes are TRBV19 and TRBJ2-5; unclear D gene. Per germline, CDR1 LNHDA and CDR2 SQIVND (reference sequence). CDR3 length: 15 amino acids. Trimming shortened V by 4 bases and J by 5 bases, and 17 bases separated the two germline ends. The CDR3 DNA is TGTGCCAGTAGTAGGTTCGCTCTAGAAGAGGAGACCCAGTACTTC. Protein: CASSRFALEEETQYF.

The chain carries TRBV5-1 and TRBJ2-7; D is tentatively TRBD1 or TRBD2 (5 bases each). The germline V and J ends were trimmed by 0 bases and 0 bases, with 16 bases remaining between them. The CDR3 consists of 17 residues. Looked up from germline, CDR1 is SGHRS and CDR2 is YFSETQ. The CDR3 loop is CASSLGPIEGSSYEQYF. The CDR3 region has the DNA TGCGCCAGCAGCTTGGGCCCTATAGAGGGGAGCTCCTACGAGCAGTACTTC.

The rearrangement links TRBV2 to TRBJ1-3; D gene uncertain. Trimming removed 2 bases at V and 0 bases at J, with 11 bases between. Germline V gene data show CDR1 as SNHLY and CDR2 as FYNNEI. The CDR3 runs to 16 residues. The CDR3 bases are TGTGCCAGCAGTGAAACCCGACTGGGCTCTGGAAACACCATATATTTT. As protein: CASSETRLGSGNTIYF.

V gene TRBV11-3 combines with J gene TRBJ2-6, with 7 bases identical to TRBD1. Germline values: CDR1 SGHNT, CDR2 YENEEA. V shed 1 base, J shed 2 bases, and the junction held 2 bases outside the gene matches. CDR3 size: 16 residues. CDR3 protein: CASSLGQGAGANVLTF. The CDR3, as DNA: TGTGCCAGCAGCTTAGGCCAGGGGGCTGGGGCCAACGTCCTGACTTTC.

The rearrangement joins TRBV2 to TRBJ2-1; 9 bases map to TRBD2. Germline-derived CDR1 and CDR2 are SNHLY and FYNNEI. The CDR3 is made up of 15 amino acids. V shed 6 bases, J shed 5 bases, and the junction held 8 bases outside the gene matches. Here the CDR3 reads CASRSGVAGDNEQFF. CDR3 coding DNA: TGTGCCAGCAGATCCGGGGTAGCGGGAGACAATGAGCAGTTCTTC.

This chain's CDR3 is CASSASGWPLHF. The CDR3 coding sequence is TGTGCCAGCAGCGCGTCTGGATGGCCCCTCCACTTT. The chain uses TRBV9 and TRBJ1-6; D is ambiguous. Trimming stripped 3 bases from V and 13 bases from J, with 11 bases between. The CDR3 extends over 12 amino acids. Germline V CDR1 and CDR2: SGDLS, YYNGEE.

This clone was counted only a few times. V and J are TRBV3-1 (or the pseudogene TRBV3-2) and TRBJ2-3; D not certain. The CDR3 has 15 amino acids. Germline assignment: CDR1 LGHDT and CDR2 YNNKEL (reference sequence). The V end lost 1 base, the J end lost 2 bases, and 10 bases lay between the germline ends. In DNA form, the CDR3 reads TGTGCCAGCAGCCAAGGGGCCAGTTTCACAGATACGCAGTATTTT. This codes for CASSQGASFTDTQYF.

V gene TRBV7-2 combines with J gene TRBJ2-3; maybe TRBD2 (5 bases). This CDR3 spans 14 amino acids. V gave up 5 bases and J gave up 3 bases, with 12 bases separating them. Per germline, CDR1 SGHTA and CDR2 FQGNSA. The CDR3 DNA reads as TGTGCCAGCAGCGCCCTTTCGGGAACAGATACGCAGTATTTT. Amino acids: CASSALSGTDTQYF.

J is TRBJ1-2 and V is TRBV10-3; D unclear. Per the germline V gene, CDR1 is ENHRY and CDR2 is SYGVKD. The CDR3 sequence is 15 residues long. Deletions cut 0 bases from V and 4 bases from J, with 12 bases between. The CDR3 here is CAISESREGPYGYTF. Written as DNA, the CDR3 is TGTGCCATCAGTGAGTCAAGGGAGGGCCCCTATGGCTACACCTTC.

The rearrangement uses TRBV28 and TRBJ2-5; 8 bases are a match to TRBD2. CDR1 is MDHEN, CDR2 SYDVKM, per germline. The CDR3 runs 15 residues. V shed 1 base, J shed 5 bases, and the junction held 6 bases outside the gene matches. This CDR3 reads CASSLSAGVGETQYF. The CDR3 nucleotides are TGTGCCAGCAGTTTATCAGCGGGAGTAGGGGAGACCCAGTACTTC.

The CDR3 spells CASSRVSGMPYEQYF. CDR3 sequence (DNA): TGTGCCAGCAGTAGAGTTAGCGGGATGCCCTACGAGCAGTACTTC. The V call is TRBV6-2 or TRBV6-3, the J call TRBJ2-7; 8 bases match TRBD2. CDR1 and CDR2 from the germline V gene are MNHEY and SVGEGT. The V segment lost 5 bases and the J segment 2 bases; nucleotides outside the gene matches: 8. This CDR3 has 15 residues.

This sequence joins TRBV18 and TRBJ2-7; perhaps TRBD2 as D (6 bases). There are 13 residues in the CDR3. Per germline, CDR1 KGHSH and CDR2 LQKENI. Trimming took 5 bases from V and 6 from J, leaving 14 bases between them. The CDR3 DNA follows: TGTGCCAGCTCATCCGGGACTGCAGGCGAGCAGTACTTC. It translates to CASSSGTAGEQYF.

The chain carries TRBV6-5 and TRBJ2-7; D is possibly TRBD1 (5 bases). The V gene's germline CDR1 is MNHEY and CDR2 SVGAGI. CDR3 length: 16 amino acids. Trimming pared 0 bases from V and 2 bases from J, leaving 14 bases between. CDR3 protein: CASSYSNLGRAYEQYF. CDR3 in DNA: TGTGCCAGCAGTTACTCGAATCTGGGCAGGGCCTACGAGCAGTACTTC.

The rearrangement links TRBV29-1 to TRBJ2-5, with D possibly matching TRBD1 (5 bases). The CDR3 has 13 amino acids. V was clipped by 4 bases and J by 3 bases, with 12 bases between them. Germline CDR1 and CDR2: SQVTM and ANQGSEA. CDR3 protein: CSVVRQGKETQYF. The DNA of the CDR3 is TGCAGCGTTGTAAGGCAGGGTAAAGAGACCCAGTACTTC.

This chain joins TRBV5-5 and TRBJ2-1; 9 bases line up with TRBD2. CDR1 SGHKS and CDR2 YYEKEE come from the germline V gene (reference sequence). The CDR3 extends over 17 amino acids. V shed 0 bases, J shed 12 bases, and the junction held 16 bases outside the gene matches. The CDR3 coding sequence is TGTGCCAGCAGCTTGGGGGGGCTGGCGGGAGGGCAATCGGTGCAGTTCTTC. This sequence encodes CASSLGGLAGGQSVQFF.